Presented here are 19 T cell receptor beta chains from one specimen sequenced in a study of cytomegalovirus exposure and HLA in healthy donors. Amplification used 60 Vbeta primers and 13 Jbeta primers. Clones were sequenced by immunoSEQ multiplex PCR, and TCRdb holds only the in-frame ones, with some missing. The sample yields some 130,000 clones, 73% seen once. Sequencing input: PBMCs. These receptors all come from a woman aged 40 to 50 in good health and CMV-seronegative.

This clone was detected a few times. The J gene is TRBJ1-4, the V gene TRBV2; unclear D gene. V dropped 2 bases and J dropped 0 bases, with 10 bases sitting between them. Germline CDR1 SNHLY, CDR2 FYNNEI. There are 16 residues in the CDR3. As DNA, the CDR3 is TGTGCCAGCAGTGAACTTAGCGTGGCAACTAATGAAAAACTGTTTTTT. Translation gives CASSELSVATNEKLFF. Drawing the rest from reference TRBV2 and TRBJ1-4, the complete variable domain is EPEVTQTPSHQVTQMGQEVILRCVPISNHLYFYWYRQILGQKVEFLVSFYNNEISEKSEIFDDQFSVERPDGSNFTLKIRSTKLEDSAMYFCASSELSVATNEKLFFGSGTQLSVL.

This clone has just one count. For the CDR3, the DNA is TGTGCCAGCAGTTACTCGGCTCTGGGGGCTCACTATGGCTACACCTTC. Translating gives CASSYSALGAHYGYTF. The J gene is TRBJ1-2, the V gene TRBV6-5; tentative D call: TRBD1 (6 bases). V was pared by 0 bases and J by 3 bases, with 14 bases between. Germline V gives CDR1 MNHEY, CDR2 SVGAGI. CDR3 size: 16 residues.

Only one count was recorded for this clone. The chain carries TRBV28 and TRBJ2-4; 12 bases map to TRBD1. V lost 2 bases and J lost 6; bases outside the gene matches: 11. This CDR3 comprises 18 residues. In germline, CDR1 is MDHEN, CDR2 SYDVKM. The DNA for the CDR3 is TGTGCCAGCAGTTTAGTTTGGGACAGGGGGCGGGTAGGAAACATTCAGTACTTC. It specifies CASSLVWDRGRVGNIQYF.

This clone was seen ten or more times. This chain links TRBV4-1 with TRBJ1-5, with D hard to call. V lost 2 bases, J lost 7 bases, and 12 bases lay in between. CDR1 is MGHRA, CDR2 YSYEKL, per germline. The CDR3 consists of 14 residues. The chain's CDR3 is CASSQTPRGQPQHF. In DNA, the CDR3 is TGCGCCAGCAGCCAAACCCCTAGAGGCCAGCCCCAGCATTTT.

This clone was found many times. This chain connects TRBV7-9 to TRBJ2-1; 11 bases agree with TRBD2. J lost 7 bases, V lost 5 bases, and 13 bases had no gene match. This CDR3 region has 17 residues. CDR1 and CDR2 (germline): SEHNR, FQNEAQ (reference sequence). CDR3 coding DNA: TGTGCCAGCAGCACCGTCGCTACTAGCGGGGGTCCAAATGAGCAGTTCTTC. It yields the protein CASSTVATSGGPNEQFF.

V usage is TRBV5-6 and J usage is TRBJ2-7; unclear D gene. The CDR3 runs to 12 residues. The germline V gene has CDR1 SGHDT and CDR2 YYEEEE. V lost 0 bases, J lost 6 bases, and 7 bases lay in between. CDR3 region: CASSLGGAEQYV. DNA of the CDR3: TGTGCCAGCAGCTTGGGAGGCGCCGAGCAGTACGTC.

The CDR3 coding sequence is TGTGCCAGCAGCGCAAGACAGGGGCCTAGGAGCTCCTATAATTCACCCCTCCACTTT. As protein: CASSARQGPRSSYNSPLHF. The V call is TRBV11-2, the J call TRBJ1-6; 8 positions match TRBD1. The CDR3 extends over 19 amino acids. The V segment lost 5 bases and the J segment 0 bases; nucleotides outside the gene matches: 12. Looked up from germline, CDR1 is SGHAT and CDR2 is FQNNGV.

The chain has TRBV12-5 and TRBJ2-7; D unresolved. The CDR3 has 11 amino acids. Germline loops: CDR1 LGHNT, CDR2 FRNRAP. V was pared by 6 bases and J by 4 bases, with 7 bases between. The CDR3 DNA is TGTGCTAGTGGGACACTTTACGAGCAGTACTTC. It translates to CASGTLYEQYF.

This clone was detected only a few times. The rearrangement joins TRBV6-1 to TRBJ1-2; D is unresolved. Deletions cut 4 bases from V and 4 bases from J, with 10 bases between. The CDR3 length is 13 residues. Germline-derived CDR1 and CDR2 are MNHNS and SASEGT. CDR3: CASSAREIYGYTF. DNA for the CDR3: TGTGCCAGCAGTGCAAGGGAGATCTATGGCTACACCTTC.

V gene TRBV28 combines with J gene TRBJ1-2; D call uncertain. Trimming removed 7 bases at V and 4 bases at J, with 13 bases between. CDR3 size: 13 residues. The germline V gene has CDR1 MDHEN and CDR2 SYDVKM. This chain's CDR3 is CASTNGWAYGYTF. CDR3 nucleotide sequence: TGTGCCAGCACCAACGGTTGGGCCTATGGCTACACCTTC.

The rearrangement links TRBV5-4 to TRBJ1-2; 9 positions match TRBD1. The length of the CDR3 is 15 residues. The germline gives CDR1 SGHNT, CDR2 YYREEE (reference sequence). The V segment lost 1 base and the J segment 4 bases; nucleotides outside the gene matches: 5. The CDR3 is CASSLLGQGSYGYTF. CDR3 coding DNA: TGTGCCAGCAGCTTGCTGGGACAGGGCTCCTATGGCTACACCTTC.

The rearrangement joins TRBV9 to TRBJ2-1; D possibly corresponds to TRBD1 (5 bases). The CDR3 spans 17 residues. The germline V gene has CDR1 SGDLS and CDR2 YYNGEE. Trimming took 4 bases from V and 7 from J, leaving 24 bases between them. The CDR3 nucleotides read TGTGCCAGCAGCCATTCCTTGGGGCAGGGAACTCAGAATGAGCAGTTCTTC. Amino acid sequence: CASSHSLGQGTQNEQFF.

A single count supports this clone. The J gene is TRBJ1-4, the V gene TRBV9, with TRBD1 matching 10 bases. Trimming took 0 bases from V and 8 from J; bases not matched to a gene: 4. Germline V gene lookup returns CDR1 SGDLS and CDR2 YYNGEE. The CDR3 has 15 residues. The CDR3 sequence: CASSVALGQGEKLFF. The CDR3 region has the DNA TGTGCCAGCAGCGTAGCTTTGGGACAGGGGGAAAAACTGTTTTTT. Full variable domain (missing parts from reference TRBV9 and TRBJ1-4): DSGVTQTPKHLITATGQRVTLRCSPRSGDLSVYWYQQSLDQGLQFLIQYYNGEERAKGNILERFSAQQFPDLHSELNLSSLELGDSALYFCASSVALGQGEKLFFGSGTQLSVL.

The rearrangement joins TRBV11-3 to TRBJ2-1, with a possible D match to TRBD1 (6 bases). The V end was cut by 5 bases, the J end by 9 bases, with 14 bases between. From germline, CDR1 is SGHNT and CDR2 YENEEA. The CDR3 loop spans 13 amino acids. The CDR3 coding sequence is TGTGCCAGCAGCATGGGACAAGGTCCTGAGCAGTTCTTC. It codes for CASSMGQGPEQFF.

This clone was detected a few times. The chain recombines TRBV4-1 with TRBJ2-7, with D possibly matching TRBD2 (5 bases). V lost 1 base to trimming and J lost 3 bases, with 7 bases between them. Germline-derived CDR1 and CDR2 are MGHRA and YSYEKL. There are 13 residues in the CDR3. The DNA of the CDR3 is TGCGCCAGCAGCCAAGTTGGACTCTACGAGCAGTACTTC. It is translated as CASSQVGLYEQYF.

The chain couples TRBV27 to TRBJ2-7; the match to TRBD2 covers 13 bases. The V gene's germline CDR1 is MNHEY and CDR2 SMNVEV (reference sequence). The CDR3 extends over 15 amino acids. Trimming took 6 bases from V and 0 from J; bases not matched to a gene: 2. The CDR3 loop reads CASSRTSGGSYEQYF. Written as DNA, the CDR3 is TGTGCCAGCAGCCGGACTAGCGGGGGCTCCTACGAGCAGTACTTC.

The chain combines TRBV19 with TRBJ2-6; D might be TRBD2 (5 bases). CDR3 length: 16 amino acids. The V end was cut by 5 bases, the J end by 5 bases, with 16 bases between. From germline, CDR1 is LNHDA and CDR2 SQIVND (reference sequence). The DNA for the CDR3 is TGTGCCAGTAGTCCCACCGGCGGGTTGAGGGCCAACGTCCTGACTTTC. This gives the protein CASSPTGGLRANVLTF.

The chain is built from TRBV6-1 and TRBJ2-7; 11 bases map to TRBD1. The germline V gene encodes CDR1 MNHNS and CDR2 SASEGT. The CDR3 spans 14 residues. The trim removed 2 bases at V and 12 bases at J, leaving 9 bases unmatched. DNA for the CDR3: TGTGCCAGCAGTGAACAACCGGACAGGGGGCCGCTGTACTTC. Its protein product is CASSEQPDRGPLYF.

The V call is TRBV7-2, the J call TRBJ2-1; 7 bases agree with TRBD2. Germline trimming cut 0 bases from V and 10 bases from J; bases unmatched to any gene: 6. The CDR3 sequence is 14 residues long. Germline lookup yields CDR1 SGHTA and CDR2 FQGNSA. This chain's CDR3 is CASSLAGLESEQFF. CDR3 in DNA: TGTGCCAGCAGCTTAGCCGGACTAGAGTCGGAGCAGTTCTTC.